Detailed here is one TCR beta chain. This entry belongs to a study of blood T cell repertoires in COVID-19. For the study at large: Specimens from acute and convalescent COVID-19 originated in the United States, Italy and Spain. Sources were T cells, B-cell-depleted T cells, or PBMCs; the material itself was cDNA or gDNA.

Patients in Seattle were enrolled during active infection, then followed longitudinally. This CDR3 has 15 residues. Germline CDR1 KGHSH, CDR2 LQKENI. V dropped 3 bases and J dropped 7; count of bases not matched to a gene: 10. How the authors handled the data: The authors estimated nucleated cell counts from reference gene primer amplification. Only in-frame clones appear in the TCRdb table, and some are missing; sequencing was by immunoSEQ multiplex PCR. V, J and clone size derive from that table, while D and trimming were established from the DNA sequence. The data contain about 410,000 clones, about nine tenths of them singletons.

The receptor was isolated from a woman between 40 and 50 years old with COVID-19, enrolled during active disease. The rearrangement links TRBV18 to TRBJ1-1; 8 bases line up with TRBD1. Sequencing input: peripheral blood. CDR3: CASSPIGQGVNEAFF. CDR3 in DNA: TGTGCCAGCTCACCGATAGGACAGGGCGTGAATGAAGCTTTCTTT.